These 32 T cell receptor beta chains were all obtained from the same sample, sequenced in a study of siplizumab effects on memory and regulatory T cells. Repertoires were generated with immunoSEQ multiplex PCR, while TCRdb's copy carries only in-frame clones and drops some. The sample lists some 97,000 clones; roughly 94% were seen once. The source material was Tregs sorted from blood. The source of these receptors is a human donor in good health.

The chain links TRBV7-9 to TRBJ2-5; D gene ambiguous. Per germline, CDR1 SEHNR and CDR2 FQNEAQ (reference sequence). The CDR3 is 16 amino acids. Trimming stripped 5 bases from V and 5 bases from J, with 21 bases between. The CDR3 reads CASSLRSPMGGETQYF. CDR3 in DNA: TGTGCCAGCAGCCTTCGGTCACCAATGGGTGGGGAGACCCAGTACTTC. Full variable domain (outside the CDR3, taken from reference TRBV7-9 and TRBJ2-5): DTGVSQNPRHKITKRGQNVTFRCDPISEHNRLYWYRQTLGQGPEFLTYFQNEAQLEKSRLLSDRFSAERPKGSFSTLEIQRTEQGDSAMYLCASSLRSPMGGETQYFGPGTRLLVL.

The chain combines TRBV11-1 with TRBJ2-1; D possibly corresponds to TRBD2 (5 bases). Germline CDR1 reads SGHAT; CDR2 reads FQDESV (reference sequence). The ends were cut back, 5 bases at V and 4 bases at J, with 12 bases in the middle. The CDR3 spans 14 residues. The CDR3 DNA follows: TGTGCCAGCAGCCCTGATACGGGATACAATGAGCAGTTCTTC. Its translation is CASSPDTGYNEQFF.

J is TRBJ2-1 and V is TRBV11-2; TRBD1 matches 9 bases. The length of the CDR3 is 17 residues. CDR1 is SGHAT, CDR2 FQNNGV, per germline. Losses at the gene ends were 4 bases for V and 12 bases for J; bases not matched to a gene: 19. The CDR3 loop reads CASSYSGTGWSLGVQFF. The CDR3 DNA reads TGTGCCAGCAGCTATTCTGGGACAGGGTGGTCTTTGGGCGTGCAGTTCTTC. The whole variable domain, remainder taken from reference TRBV11-2 and TRBJ2-1, is EAGVAQSPRYKIIEKRQSVAFWCNPISGHATLYWYQQILGQGPKLLIQFQNNGVVDDSQLPKDRFSAERLKGVDSTLKIQPAKLEDSAVYLCASSYSGTGWSLGVQFFGPGTRLTVL.

The genes are TRBV10-3 and TRBJ2-7; unclear D gene. This CDR3 contains 12 residues. V was clipped by 7 bases and J by 5 bases, with 12 bases between them. CDR1 is ENHRY and CDR2 is SYGVKD in the germline V gene. CDR3 nucleotide sequence: TGTGCCATCAAGGGTAGAACCCACGAGCAGTACTTC. The encoded protein is CAIKGRTHEQYF.

In nucleotides, the CDR3 is TGTGCCAGCAGTTCGGGAGGACAGCCAAGGGTGGAGCCCCAGCATTTT. This codes for CASSSGGQPRVEPQHF. The chain uses TRBV28 and TRBJ1-5, with a tentative D call TRBD1 (6 bases). This CDR3 has 16 amino acids. Germline lookup yields CDR1 MDHEN and CDR2 SYDVKM. The V gene lost 4 bases and the J gene lost 8 bases, with 21 bases spanning the gap.

This rearrangement joins TRBV21-1 to TRBJ2-7; the D segment call TRBD2 is taken from the table without a DNA check. TRBV21-1 is a pseudogene locus. This CDR3 has 18 residues. CDR3 coding DNA: TGTGCCAGCAGCACTCTCCCCCTTTTTAGCGGGAGTACCCACGAGCAGTACTTC. Translation: CASSTLPLFSGSTHEQYF.

The chain joins TRBV7-6 to TRBJ2-7; 10 bases are a match to TRBD2. CDR3 size: 16 residues. V was clipped by 1 base and J by 4 bases; unmatched bases: 7. Germline CDR1 is SGHVS and CDR2 is FNYEAQ. In DNA, the CDR3 is TGTGCCAGCAGCTTAGGGAGCGGGAGGGCCCTGTACGAGCAGTACTTC. It encodes CASSLGSGRALYEQYF.

The chain uses TRBV28 and TRBJ2-7; 7 bases map to TRBD2. The CDR3 loop spans 14 amino acids. Germline CDR1 is MDHEN and CDR2 is SYDVKM. Trimming removed 9 bases from V and 3 bases from J; junction bases left unmatched: 11. This CDR3 reads CASRPLGLGYEQYF. CDR3 DNA: TGTGCCAGTCGACCCCTCGGACTAGGCTACGAGCAGTACTTC.

This clone is a singleton in its sample. The rearrangement uses TRBV5-1 and TRBJ2-3; 8 bases are a match to TRBD2. Per germline, CDR1 SGHRS and CDR2 YFSETQ. V dropped 3 bases and J dropped 5; count of bases not matched to a gene: 14. The CDR3 contains 17 residues. CDR3 region: CASSWTFKAGEIDTQYF. The CDR3, as DNA: TGCGCCAGCAGCTGGACCTTCAAAGCGGGAGAAATAGATACGCAGTATTTT.

The genes are TRBV29-1 and TRBJ1-1, with D possibly being TRBD1 (6 bases). Germline V gene sequence: CDR1 SQVTM, CDR2 ANQGSEA. V gave up 3 bases and J gave up 4 bases, with 12 bases separating them. This CDR3 has 13 residues. The CDR3 spells CSVDTGAPTEAFF. CDR3 nucleotides: TGCAGCGTTGATACGGGGGCGCCCACTGAAGCTTTCTTT.

The chain links TRBV9 to TRBJ1-1; D unclear. The CDR3 runs to 13 residues. Germline V CDR1 and CDR2: SGDLS, YYNGEE. Trimming stripped 3 bases from V and 7 bases from J, with 13 bases between. The CDR3 loop is CASSAAGRSEAFF. Here the CDR3 DNA reads TGTGCCAGCAGCGCGGCCGGGCGCAGTGAAGCTTTCTTT.

This clone was seen only once. The rearrangement links TRBV7-9 to TRBJ2-7; D is unclear. Trimming removed 4 bases at V and 4 bases at J, with 8 bases between. The V gene's germline CDR1 is SEHNR and CDR2 FQNEAQ (reference sequence). CDR3 length: 12 residues. The CDR3 loop reads CASSSSQYEQYF. The CDR3 bases are TGTGCCAGCAGCTCCTCTCAGTACGAGCAGTACTTC.

The chain employs TRBV28 and TRBJ1-1; D is perhaps TRBD1 (6 bases). The germline V gene has CDR1 MDHEN and CDR2 SYDVKM. V was trimmed by 6 bases and J by 4 bases, leaving 15 bases between them. This CDR3 comprises 14 residues. DNA of the CDR3: TGTGCCAGCAGGCGGGACATAGTCGGCACTGAAGCTTTCTTT. This codes for CASRRDIVGTEAFF.

V and J are TRBV9 and TRBJ2-7; 7 nucleotides line up with TRBD2. Germline V gives CDR1 SGDLS, CDR2 YYNGEE. The J segment lost 2 bases and the V segment lost 0 bases, leaving 8 bases of the junction unmatched. The CDR3 is 16 residues long. CDR3 in DNA: TGTGCCAGCAGCGTAGGTCGCCTAGCGGTGACCTACGAGCAGTACTTC. Amino acid sequence: CASSVGRLAVTYEQYF.

CDR3 DNA: TGCGCCAGCAGCAAGGGTCCGGGGGGGAACTCCTACGAGCAGTACTTC. Its translation: CASSKGPGGNSYEQYF. The chain joins TRBV4-1 to TRBJ2-7; 8 bases agree with TRBD2. The trim removed 5 bases at V and 0 bases at J, leaving 9 bases unmatched. The germline CDR1 and CDR2 sequences are MGHRA and YSYEKL. This CDR3 spans 16 amino acids.

This sequence joins TRBV5-1 and TRBJ1-2; a weak D match, TRBD1 (6 bases). The length of the CDR3 is 13 residues. V shed 4 bases and J shed 5 bases, with 12 bases lying between them. The germline V gene encodes CDR1 SGHRS and CDR2 YFSETQ. CDR3 bases: TGCGCCAGCAGCCCAGGGGACGAATATGGCTACACCTTC. Its protein product is CASSPGDEYGYTF. Filled out from reference TRBV5-1 and TRBJ1-2, the complete variable domain reads KAGVTQTPRYLIKTRGQQVTLSCSPISGHRSVSWYQQTPGQGLQFLFEYFSETQRNKGNFPGRFSGRQFSNSRSEMNVSTLELGDSALYLCASSPGDEYGYTFGSGTRLTVV.

The V and J genes are TRBV2 and TRBJ2-7, with 16 bases that match TRBD2. This CDR3 is built from 20 residues. V shed 6 bases and J 3 bases; nucleotides not matched to a gene: 17. Germline loops: CDR1 SNHLY, CDR2 FYNNEI. The CDR3 sequence: CASRLGGLAGGPSGGYEQYF. In nucleotides, the CDR3 is TGTGCCAGCAGGCTCGGGGGACTAGCGGGAGGGCCTAGTGGGGGCTACGAGCAGTACTTC. Complete variable domain (other parts from reference TRBV2 and TRBJ2-7): EPEVTQTPSHQVTQMGQEVILRCVPISNHLYFYWYRQILGQKVEFLVSFYNNEISEKSEIFDDQFSVERPDGSNFTLKIRSTKLEDSAMYFCASRLGGLAGGPSGGYEQYFGPGTRLTVT.

The chain employs TRBV6-5 and TRBJ2-7; the D call may be TRBD1 or TRBD2 (5 bases each). CDR1 is MNHEY and CDR2 is SVGAGI in the germline V gene. This CDR3 has 13 amino acids. V was trimmed by 7 bases and J by 1 base, leaving 11 bases between them. DNA of the CDR3: TGTGCCAGCAAGAGGGGTTCGTCCTACGAGCAGTACTTC. Translation: CASKRGSSYEQYF.

The chain carries TRBV5-1 and TRBJ1-2; a weak D match, TRBD1 (5 bases). The CDR3 has 13 amino acids. CDR1 is SGHRS and CDR2 is YFSETQ in the germline V gene. Trimming shortened V by 4 bases and J by 8 bases, and 15 bases separated the two germline ends. CDR3 sequence reads: CASSPGPAGGYTF. The CDR3 DNA follows: TGCGCCAGCAGCCCGGGACCCGCGGGGGGCTACACCTTC.

This clone was picked up one time. The gene calls are TRBV5-1 and TRBJ1-2; a possible D gene is TRBD1 (5 bases). Germline CDR1 reads SGHRS; CDR2 reads YFSETQ. Between the trimmed V and J ends, which lost 4 bases and 3 bases, there was a span of 16 bases. CDR3 size: 15 residues. CDR3 sequence (DNA): TGCGCCAGCAGCCTTCAACCCGGGACGGACTATGGCTACACCTTC. Its protein is CASSLQPGTDYGYTF.

The chain recombines TRBV5-1 with TRBJ2-3, with D perhaps TRBD2 (6 bases). CDR1 and CDR2 from the germline V gene are SGHRS and YFSETQ. Trimming pared 2 bases from V and 13 bases from J, leaving 26 bases between. The CDR3 runs 16 residues. CDR3 sequence (DNA): TGCGCCAGCAGCTTTTCGCGGGGTTCAGGGCTCTGGACAAAGTATTTT. Translation gives CASSFSRGSGLWTKYF.

This clone was observed a single time. This chain joins TRBV5-1 and TRBJ2-1; possible D gene TRBD1, 5 bases. This CDR3 has 14 amino acids. Germline CDR1 is SGHRS and CDR2 is YFSETQ. V gave up 2 bases and J gave up 8 bases, with 14 bases separating them. CDR3 residues: CASSLGQGGDEQFF. In DNA, the CDR3 is TGCGCCAGCAGCTTAGGGCAGGGCGGCGATGAGCAGTTCTTC.

The gene calls are TRBV5-6 and TRBJ1-1, with D unresolved. Germline V gives CDR1 SGHDT, CDR2 YYEEEE. The CDR3 covers 13 residues. V was pared by 4 bases and J by 7 bases, with 14 bases between. The chain's CDR3 is CASSIRTGLEAFF. CDR3 bases: TGTGCCAGCAGCATCCGGACGGGTCTTGAAGCTTTCTTT.

The CDR3 loop reads CASRGTSGNEQFF. In DNA form, the CDR3 reads TGCGCCAGCAGGGGGACTAGTGGCAATGAGCAGTTCTTC. V gene TRBV5-1 combines with J gene TRBJ2-1; 8 bases match TRBD2. V trimming: 5 bases; J trimming: 6 bases; junction bases outside the gene matches: 4. The CDR3 loop spans 13 amino acids. Germline values: CDR1 SGHRS, CDR2 YFSETQ. Full variable domain (remainder filled in from reference TRBV5-1 and TRBJ2-1): KAGVTQTPRYLIKTRGQQVTLSCSPISGHRSVSWYQQTPGQGLQFLFEYFSETQRNKGNFPGRFSGRQFSNSRSEMNVSTLELGDSALYLCASRGTSGNEQFFGPGTRLTVL.

This clone occurred once. The chain links TRBV27 to TRBJ2-7; TRBD1 aligns across 8 bases. The CDR3 sequence is 16 residues long. The J segment lost 5 bases and the V segment lost 3 bases, leaving 12 bases of the junction unmatched. Germline V gene sequence: CDR1 MNHEY, CDR2 SMNVEV (reference sequence). The CDR3 protein is CASSFYRQGPGNEQYF. CDR3 DNA sequence: TGTGCCAGCAGTTTCTATAGACAGGGGCCAGGCAACGAGCAGTACTTC.

The genes are TRBV27 and TRBJ1-5; 7 bases match TRBD1. CDR3 length: 13 residues. Germline V gene data show CDR1 as MNHEY and CDR2 as SMNVEV (reference sequence). V was pared by 5 bases and J by 4 bases, with 2 bases of the junction left unmatched. CDR3 nucleotide sequence: TGTGCCAGCAGTCTACAGGGGAATCAGCCCCAGCATTTT. This codes for CASSLQGNQPQHF.

The rearrangement uses TRBV6-6 and TRBJ2-3; 8 positions match TRBD2. There are 14 residues in the CDR3. Germline V CDR1 and CDR2: MNHNY, SVGAGI (reference sequence). J gave up 8 bases and V 8 bases, and 12 bases lay outside the gene matches. CDR3: CASRWREDRGTQYF. Written as DNA, the CDR3 is TGTGCCAGCCGGTGGCGGGAGGACCGGGGTACGCAGTATTTT.

The gene calls are TRBV13 and TRBJ2-3, with D possibly being TRBD2 (6 bases). The CDR3 totals 15 residues. CDR1 PRHDT and CDR2 FYEKMQ come from the germline V gene (reference sequence). V dropped 3 bases and J dropped 1 base, with 11 bases sitting between them. CDR3 bases: TGTGCCAGCAGCTTCTTTCCGGGAGGCACAGATACGCAGTATTTT. Its protein is CASSFFPGGTDTQYF.

The chain couples TRBV5-1 to TRBJ1-1, with D tentatively TRBD1 (5 bases). V was cut by 4 bases and J by 0 bases, with 13 bases left in between. The CDR3 is made up of 15 amino acids. CDR1 is SGHRS and CDR2 is YFSETQ in the germline V gene. The CDR3 is CASSNGGTVNTEAFF. The DNA for the CDR3 is TGCGCCAGCAGCAACGGCGGGACGGTGAACACTGAAGCTTTCTTT.

CDR3: CATSRLGEAFF. CDR3 nucleotides: TGTGCCACCAGCAGACTCGGTGAAGCTTTCTTT. The rearrangement links TRBV15 to TRBJ1-1; D gene uncertain. Trimming removed 2 bases from V and 7 bases from J, with 5 bases in between. Germline V gene lookup returns CDR1 LNHNV and CDR2 YYDKDF (reference sequence). The CDR3 loop spans 11 amino acids.

The gene calls are TRBV9 and TRBJ2-3; maybe TRBD1 (6 bases). The V end lost 4 bases, the J end lost 1 base, and 13 bases lay between the germline ends. The germline CDR1 and CDR2 sequences are SGDLS and YYNGEE. CDR3 length: 15 amino acids. CDR3 sequence: CASSQGWGRTDTQYF. CDR3 sequence (DNA): TGTGCCAGCAGCCAAGGGTGGGGGCGCACAGATACGCAGTATTTT.

The rearrangement uses TRBV27 and TRBJ2-3; perhaps D is TRBD1 or TRBD2 (5 bases each). Germline V gene lookup returns CDR1 MNHEY and CDR2 SMNVEV (reference sequence). The CDR3 has 14 amino acids. The V gene lost 4 bases and the J gene lost 2 bases, with 10 bases spanning the gap. CDR3 protein: CASSWDGHTDTQYF. The CDR3 nucleotides read TGTGCCAGCAGTTGGGACGGCCACACAGATACGCAGTATTTT.